The 30 T cell receptor beta chains listed next were all sequenced from one sample in a study of T cell clonality in common variable immunodeficiency. Assay used: immunoSEQ multiplex PCR; TCRdb lists only in-frame clones, some missing. There are fewer than 50,000 clones in the sample, none observed a single time. Sequenced: peripheral blood mononuclear cells. The receptors come from a person between 18 and 70 years old in good health.

Remarks on this clone: A far larger clone is a single base away, which makes a read error likely. The CDR3 end lies 3 residues beyond the end of the read and is filled in from the germline J gene. This chain joins TRBV18 and TRBJ1-1, with D hard to call. CDR1 KGHSH and CDR2 LQKENI come from the germline V gene. Trimming removed 5 bases at V and 3 bases at J, with 13 bases between. This CDR3 spans 14 amino acids. The CDR3 bases that were read are TGTGCCAGCTCAATTTCCGGGTTGGACACTGAA. Protein product: CASSISGLDTE. The CDR3 as a whole reads CASSISGLDTEAFF.

This clone has at least ten counts. The read ends 3 residues shy of where the CDR3 ends; the end is completed using the germline J gene. This sequence joins TRBV29-1 and TRBJ2-7; 7 bases are shared with TRBD1. The CDR3 contains 14 residues. CDR1 SQVTM and CDR2 ANQGSEA come from the germline V gene. V was clipped by 5 bases and J by 2 bases; unmatched bases: 9. CDR3 sequence reads: CSVRTGTAAYEQYF. CDR3 bases read: TGCAGCGTTCGAACCGGGACAGCAGCCTACGAG.

This clone was detected many times. The CDR3 is cut off 3 residues early in the read; its end comes from the germline J gene. The chain is built from TRBV11-2 and TRBJ2-3, with TRBD1 matching 9 bases. Unmatched junction bases numbered 8, after V lost 5 bases and J lost 5 bases. Germline values: CDR1 SGHAT, CDR2 FQNNGV. The CDR3 covers 15 residues. CDR3 DNA (partial): TGTGCCAGCAGCCATTACAGGGGGCGAGGAGATACG. Translating it yields CASSHYRGRGDT. In full, the CDR3 is CASSHYRGRGDTQYF.

This clone was detected ten times or more. Coverage ceases 3 residues before the CDR3 finishes, and the germline J gene fills in the end. The chain combines TRBV11-1 with TRBJ2-7, with a possible D match to TRBD2 (7 bases). The CDR3 is 15 residues long. V lost 7 bases and J lost 5, with 21 bases in between. Germline assignment: CDR1 SGHAT and CDR2 FQDESV (reference sequence). The CDR3 spells CASTAAGGGSHEQYF. CDR3 bases read: TGTGCCAGCACCGCCGCTGGGGGCGGGAGCCACGAG. The full variable domain, rest sourced from reference TRBV11-1 and TRBJ2-7, is EAEVAQSPRYKITEKSQAVAFWCDPISGHATLYWYRQILGQGPELLVQFQDESVVDDSQLPKDRFSAERLKGVDSTLKIQPAELGDSAMYLCASTAAGGGSHEQYFGPGTRLTVT.

At least ten counts were recorded for this clone. The read ends 3 residues before the CDR3 terminus; that terminus is restored from the germline J gene. The chain has TRBV5-6 and TRBJ1-4; D possibly corresponds to TRBD1 (5 bases). CDR3 length: 14 amino acids. Germline loops: CDR1 SGHDT, CDR2 YYEEEE. V dropped 1 base and J dropped 6 bases, with 10 bases sitting between them. The CDR3 bases that were read are TGTGCCAGCAGCTTGTCAGGGTCCTATGAAAAA. Amino acid sequence: CASSLSGSYEK. In full, the CDR3 reads CASSLSGSYEKLFF.

This clone has ten or more counts. The part of the CDR3 DNA that was read is TGCGCCAGCAGCCAATGGACAACGGAGAGTGGCTACGAG. This gives the protein CASSQWTTESGYE. The whole CDR3 protein reads CASSQWTTESGYEQYF. The rearrangement uses TRBV4-1 and TRBJ2-7; the D gene is possibly TRBD1 (5 bases). The missing CDR3 end, 3 residues past where the read stops, is filled in from the germline J gene. The V end lost 2 bases, the J end lost 3 bases, and 17 bases lay between the germline ends. Per the germline V gene, CDR1 is MGHRA and CDR2 is YSYEKL. The CDR3 extends over 16 amino acids.

Incomplete CDR3 DNA: TGCAGTGCCCAGACAGCCGCTTTTACA. Translating it yields CSAQTAAFT. The entire CDR3 protein is CSAQTAAFTAFF. This chain connects TRBV20-1 to TRBJ1-1; D possibly corresponds to TRBD1 (5 bases). The read ends 3 residues shy of where the CDR3 ends; the end is completed using the germline J gene. Looked up from germline, CDR1 is DFQATT and CDR2 is SNEGSKA (reference sequence). The CDR3 sequence is 12 residues long.

Remarks on this clone: Read coverage stops 3 residues before the CDR3 terminus; the germline J gene supplies the remainder. V gene TRBV18 combines with J gene TRBJ2-7; 8 bases align to TRBD2. Germline values: CDR1 KGHSH, CDR2 LQKENI. The CDR3 has 18 residues. With V trimmed by 6 bases and J by 0 bases, 16 bases remained unmatched. CDR3 DNA (partial): TGTGCCAGCTCCCCCCCTCGGATAGCGGGAAAAGCCTCCTACGAG. This translates into CASSPPRIAGKASYE. The entire CDR3 sequence reads CASSPPRIAGKASYEQYF.

On this clone: The CDR3 goes on 3 residues after the read ends, and that part is filled in from the germline J gene. The chain uses TRBV11-2 and TRBJ2-7; D is unresolved. Germline loops: CDR1 SGHAT, CDR2 FQNNGV. The CDR3 contains 12 residues. V lost 8 bases to trimming and J lost 2 bases, with 10 bases between them. CDR3 DNA, as far as it was read: TGTGCCAGCGCCACAGTAACCTACGAG. It specifies CASATVTYE. The full CDR3 protein is CASATVTYEQYF.

In this sample, this clone turned up many times. The read stops 3 residues short of the end of the CDR3; the missing end is completed from the germline J gene. This chain connects TRBV20-1 to TRBJ2-1; 7 positions match TRBD1. CDR3 length equals 15 residues. Germline CDR1 and CDR2: DFQATT and SNEGSKA (reference sequence). Unmatched junction bases numbered 6, after V lost 3 bases and J lost 1 base. CDR3 sequence reads: CSARDPGQSYNEQFF. Incomplete CDR3 DNA: TGCAGTGCTAGGGATCCGGGACAGTCCTACAATGAG.

This clone was detected ten times or more. The read terminates 3 residues ahead of where the CDR3 ends, so the germline J gene completes it. V usage is TRBV5-1 and J usage is TRBJ2-5; 13 bases map to TRBD2. This CDR3 has 15 amino acids. V gave up 4 bases and J gave up 4 bases; unmatched junction bases: 4. Germline CDR1 and CDR2: SGHRS and YFSETQ. The chain's CDR3 is CASSAGLAGAETQYF. Incomplete CDR3 DNA: TGCGCCAGCAGCGCCGGACTAGCGGGAGCAGAGACC.

This clone has at least ten counts. The observed sequence ends 3 residues before the CDR3 terminus, with the missing tail filled in from the germline J gene. V usage is TRBV2 and J usage is TRBJ2-3; D call uncertain. Trimming cost V 5 bases and J 4 bases, with 10 bases left between them. The CDR3 contains 13 residues. Per the germline V gene, CDR1 is SNHLY and CDR2 is FYNNEI. The CDR3 DNA, read in part, is TGTGCCAGCAGTCCCGAGGCGGCAGATACG. This gives the protein CASSPEAADT. The whole CDR3 sequence is CASSPEAADTQYF. Full variable domain (remainder filled in from reference TRBV2 and TRBJ2-3): EPEVTQTPSHQVTQMGQEVILRCVPISNHLYFYWYRQILGQKVEFLVSFYNNEISEKSEIFDDQFSVERPDGSNFTLKIRSTKLEDSAMYFCASSPEAADTQYFGPGTRLTVL.

This clone was recorded many times. The CDR3 is cut off 3 residues early in the read; its end comes from the germline J gene. V gene TRBV7-9 combines with J gene TRBJ1-2; TRBD1 is a possible D gene (5 bases). The CDR3 length is 15 residues. Trimming removed 1 base at V and 4 bases at J, with 13 bases between. Germline V CDR1 and CDR2: SEHNR, FQNEAQ (reference sequence). The sequenced part of the CDR3 DNA is TGTGCCAGCAGCTTAGTGGGGGGAGAGGCCTATGGC. Its protein is CASSLVGGEAYG. The full CDR3 is CASSLVGGEAYGYTF.

This clone was detected ten times or more. The read terminates 3 residues ahead of where the CDR3 ends, so the germline J gene completes it. The chain employs TRBV7-9 and TRBJ2-1; TRBD2 matches at 7 bases. V dropped 5 bases and J dropped 7; count of bases not matched to a gene: 5. Germline assignment: CDR1 SEHNR and CDR2 FQNEAQ (reference sequence). The CDR3 spans 13 residues. CDR3 bases read: TGTGCCAGCAGCAGCGGGGTTCTAAATGAG. It yields the protein CASSSGVLNE. The full CDR3 is CASSSGVLNEQFF. The full variable domain, completed using reference TRBV7-9 and TRBJ2-1, is DTGVSQNPRHKITKRGQNVTFRCDPISEHNRLYWYRQTLGQGPEFLTYFQNEAQLEKSRLLSDRFSAERPKGSFSTLEIQRTEQGDSAMYLCASSSGVLNEQFFGPGTRLTVL.

At least ten counts were recorded for this clone. Sequencing ends 3 residues short of the CDR3 end; the germline J gene provides the rest. The V and J genes are TRBV5-4 and TRBJ2-7; D is unclear. The CDR3 sequence is 14 residues long. V was cut by 0 bases and J by 2 bases, with 9 bases left in between. From germline, CDR1 is SGHNT and CDR2 YYREEE (reference sequence). CDR3 DNA (partial): TGTGCCAGCAGCTTGGTGCCGAGCGCCTACGAG. Protein sequence: CASSLVPSAYE. The whole CDR3 is CASSLVPSAYEQYF.

This clone was observed at least ten times. The CDR3 end falls 3 residues outside the read, so it is completed with the germline J gene. The genes are TRBV7-6 and TRBJ2-5; 14 bases map to TRBD2. Germline V gives CDR1 SGHVS, CDR2 FNYEAQ. V lost 5 bases, J lost 5 bases, and 10 bases stayed unmatched. The CDR3 is made up of 17 amino acids. The covered CDR3 bases are TGTGCCAGCAGCGAACGACTAGCGGGAGGGCCGGGGGAGACC. Translation gives CASSERLAGGPGET. The entire CDR3 is CASSERLAGGPGETQYF.

Ten or more counts support this clone. The read is 3 residues too short to cover the CDR3 end, so that end is filled in from the germline J gene. V gene TRBV20-1 combines with J gene TRBJ2-3, with 9 bases lining up with TRBD2. This CDR3 is built from 15 residues. J lost 0 bases, V lost 4 bases, and 5 bases had no gene match. Germline V gene data show CDR1 as DFQATT and CDR2 as SNEGSKA (reference sequence). CDR3 DNA, as far as it was read: TGCAGTGCTACCCCAGCGGGAGGAAGCACAGATACG. Encoded protein: CSATPAGGSTDT. The full CDR3 protein reads CSATPAGGSTDTQYF.

Ten or more counts support this clone. The read comes to an end 3 residues before the CDR3 does, leaving the germline J gene to fill in the end. The chain is built from TRBV7-9 and TRBJ1-1, with no clear D. CDR1 and CDR2 (germline): SEHNR, FQNEAQ (reference sequence). There are 12 residues in the CDR3. Trimming removed 11 bases from V and 0 bases from J, with 10 bases in between. CDR3 loop: CAVLTVNTEAFF. The sequenced CDR3 bases are TGTGCCGTCTTAACGGTGAACACTGAA.

In this sample, this clone turned up a few times. A much larger clone lies a single base off, so this may be a read error. Sequencing ends 3 residues short of the CDR3 end; the germline J gene provides the rest. The chain carries TRBV5-1 and TRBJ2-1; a weak D match, TRBD2 (5 bases). Germline CDR1 reads SGHRS; CDR2 reads YFSETQ. The CDR3 contains 17 residues. With 4 bases removed from V and 0 bases from J, the gap between germline ends came to 17 bases. The CDR3 reads CASSVEVETSSYNEQFF. The CDR3 DNA, read in part, is TGCGCCAGCAGCGTGGAAGTAGAAACTAGCTCCTACAATGAG.

This clone was counted at least ten times. The missing CDR3 end, 3 residues past where the read stops, is filled in from the germline J gene. The chain links TRBV6-2 or TRBV6-3 to TRBJ2-1; TRBD2 matches 15 bases. CDR1 is MNHEY, CDR2 SVGEGT, per germline. Trimming at V came to 6 bases and at J to 2 bases, leaving 5 bases not matched to a gene. CDR3 length equals 17 residues. The CDR3 reads CASRLGTSGGPYNEQFF. CDR3 bases read: TGTGCCAGCAGACTCGGGACTAGCGGGGGGCCCTACAATGAG.

This clone appeared many times. The read stops 3 residues short of the end of the CDR3; the missing end is completed from the germline J gene. Other DNA sequences from this sample encode an identical CDR3 as well. The genes are TRBV5-6 and TRBJ2-7; 7 bases align to TRBD1. This CDR3 region has 13 residues. The germline CDR1 and CDR2 sequences are SGHDT and YYEEEE. The V gene end was trimmed by 4 bases and the J gene end by 3 bases; junction bases not matched to a gene: 4. Here the CDR3 reads CASSLGQSYEQYF. CDR3 DNA, as far as it was read: TGTGCCAGCAGCCTGGGACAGAGCTACGAG.

This clone has a count of ten or more. CDR3 bases read: TGTGCCAGCAGCCTTTGGCAGGGCCTACAAGAGACC. This codes for CASSLWQGLQET. The full-length CDR3 reads as CASSLWQGLQETQYF. The V call is TRBV14, the J call TRBJ2-5; a possible D gene is TRBD1 (5 bases). The read finishes 3 residues shy of the CDR3 end, and the germline J gene is used to complete it. This CDR3 is built from 15 residues. The germline V gene encodes CDR1 SGHDN and CDR2 FVKESK. Trimming pared 4 bases from V and 2 bases from J, leaving 14 bases between.

CDR3 DNA (partial): TGTGCCAGCAGTGACAGGCACTCCAATTATAATGAAAAA. It specifies CASSDRHSNYNEK. Given in full, the CDR3 is CASSDRHSNYNEKLFF. V is TRBV2 and J is TRBJ1-4; D remains unclear. The read ends 3 residues before the CDR3 terminus; that terminus is restored from the germline J gene. The V gene's germline CDR1 is SNHLY and CDR2 FYNNEI. The CDR3 consists of 16 residues. V was shortened by 3 bases and J by 4 bases, with 15 bases between the two germline ends.

This clone was observed at least ten times. The read gets to within 3 residues of the CDR3 end, and the germline J gene fills in the rest. The chain links TRBV5-8 to TRBJ1-2, with D unclear. The CDR3 is 13 residues long. V lost 0 bases to trimming and J lost 7 bases, with 10 bases between them. In germline, CDR1 is SGHTS, CDR2 YDEGEE. The CDR3 DNA, read in part, is TGTGCCAGCAGCTTGGTCCCTAGGCGTGGC. Protein: CASSLVPRRG. The whole CDR3 sequence reads CASSLVPRRGYTF.

This clone appeared many times. The junction and the germline gene differ at one end; a read error may be behind it. Read coverage stops 3 residues before the CDR3 terminus; the germline J gene supplies the remainder. The rearrangement joins TRBV4-2 to TRBJ2-3, with D perhaps matching TRBD2 (6 bases). Per the germline V gene, CDR1 is LGHNA and CDR2 is YNFKEQ. The CDR3 runs 17 residues. The CDR3 here is CASSQDQRGYSTDTQYF. CDR3 DNA (partial): TGCGCCAGCAGCCAAGATCAACGGGGGTACAGCACAGATACG.

This clone was detected many times. The CDR3 is cut off 3 residues early in the read; its end comes from the germline J gene. The V and J genes are TRBV12-3 or TRBV12-4 and TRBJ2-5; TRBD1 is a possible D gene (6 bases). The CDR3 has 15 residues. Trimming took off 3 bases at V and 3 bases at J, with 14 bases between the two ends. Incomplete CDR3 DNA: TGTGCCAGCAGTTTCTCGGGGACACCAGAAGAGACC. It is translated as CASSFSGTPEET. The whole CDR3 is CASSFSGTPEETQYF.

This clone was seen many times. The CDR3 end lies 3 residues beyond the end of the read and is filled in from the germline J gene. The chain carries TRBV28 and TRBJ2-7, with 7 bases that match TRBD1. With 5 bases clipped from V and 6 bases from J, the junction kept 4 bases outside the gene matches. Germline assignment: CDR1 MDHEN and CDR2 SYDVKM. The CDR3 extends over 12 amino acids. Here the CDR3 reads CASSGTAIEQYF. The covered CDR3 bases are TGTGCCAGCAGTGGGACAGCAATCGAG.

This clone was counted ten times or more. The read terminates 3 residues ahead of where the CDR3 ends, so the germline J gene completes it. V and J are TRBV10-3 and TRBJ2-4; D may be TRBD1 (6 bases). CDR1 and CDR2 (germline): ENHRY, SYGVKD. This CDR3 has 13 amino acids. V gave up 6 bases and J gave up 6 bases, with 12 bases separating them. The CDR3 bases that were read are TGTGCCATCAGGCAGGGGCAGGGAAACATT. Protein: CAIRQGQGNI. The entire CDR3 protein is CAIRQGQGNIQYF.

The sample holds many counts of this clone. Coverage ceases 3 residues before the CDR3 finishes, and the germline J gene fills in the end. The V gene is TRBV10-1, the J gene TRBJ2-4; D is uncertain. The CDR3 runs to 11 residues. Germline assignment: CDR1 WNHNN and CDR2 SYGVQD (reference sequence). CDR3 DNA (partial): TGCGCCAGCTACCCGCCGGTGCCT. Encoded protein: CASYPPVP. The CDR3 in full is CASYPPVPQYF.

The sample holds many counts of this clone. The CDR3 goes on 3 residues after the read ends, and that part is filled in from the germline J gene. The rearrangement joins TRBV12-3 or TRBV12-4 to TRBJ2-3; no firm D call. The V gene lost 4 bases and the J gene lost 0 bases, with 11 bases spanning the gap. The CDR3 runs 15 residues. The CDR3 is CASSSSPGSTDTQYF. CDR3 bases read: TGTGCCAGCAGTTCATCGCCCGGGAGCACAGATACG.